This TCR beta chain appears in the sequencing data of a study of blood T cell repertoires in COVID-19. Authors' methods: How many nucleated cells were present was estimated from reference gene primer amplification. The repertoire was sequenced with immunoSEQ multiplex PCR; TCRdb's copy has only in-frame clones and lacks some. V, J and clone size are those of that table, while D and trimming were read from the DNA. This table has 310,000 or so clones, about 91% appearing once. This clone appeared a single time. Patients at the Seattle site were enrolled during active infection and followed longitudinally. The specimen sequenced was peripheral blood. The clonotype comes from a man aged 30 to 39 with COVID-19, enrolled during active disease.

CDR3 in amino acids: CASSPVGLATDTQYF. CDR3 DNA sequence: TGTGCCAGCAGCCCGGTGGGACTAGCGACAGATACGCAGTATTTT. This chain links TRBV14 with TRBJ2-3, with 10 bases matching TRBD2. The germline V gene encodes CDR1 SGHDN and CDR2 FVKESK. This CDR3 region has 15 residues. V lost 4 bases to trimming and J lost 3 bases; unmatched junction nucleotides: 4.